This T cell receptor beta chain was recovered during a study of T cell clonality in common variable immunodeficiency. Study conclusions and caveats: Patient heterogeneity in the CVID cohort limited correlations between repertoire features and clinical complications. Authors noted CVID clonality's cause needs subpopulation repertoire sequencing.

This CDR3 region has 14 residues. CDR1 and CDR2 from the germline V gene are ENHRY and SYGVKD. After removal of 3 bases from V and 3 bases from J, the junction contained 2 bases not matched to a gene. This clone came up many times. What it binds is unknown. Coverage ceases 3 residues before the CDR3 finishes, and the germline J gene fills in the end. TCRdb keeps only in-frame clones here, not all; method: immunoSEQ multiplex PCR. The sample includes tens of thousands of clones, none of them occurring once. The V gene is TRBV10-3, the J gene TRBJ2-7; TRBD1 aligns across 10 bases. Sequencing was done on a sample of peripheral blood mononuclear cells. This clonotype was sampled from a person aged 18-70 years in good health. CDR3 bases read: TGTGCCATCAGTGACGACAGGGGGCTCTACGAG. Protein: CAISDDRGLYE. The complete CDR3 protein is CAISDDRGLYEQYF.